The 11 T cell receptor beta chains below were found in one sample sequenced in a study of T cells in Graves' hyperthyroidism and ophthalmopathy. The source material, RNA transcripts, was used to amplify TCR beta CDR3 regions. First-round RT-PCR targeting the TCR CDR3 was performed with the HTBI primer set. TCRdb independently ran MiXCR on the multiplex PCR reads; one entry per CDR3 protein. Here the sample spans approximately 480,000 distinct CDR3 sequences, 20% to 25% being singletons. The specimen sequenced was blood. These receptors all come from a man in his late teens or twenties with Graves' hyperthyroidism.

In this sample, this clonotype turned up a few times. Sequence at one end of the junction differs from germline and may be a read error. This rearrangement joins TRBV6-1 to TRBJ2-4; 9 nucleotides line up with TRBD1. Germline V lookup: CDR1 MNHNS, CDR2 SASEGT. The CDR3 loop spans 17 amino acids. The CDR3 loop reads CASREDGRGQGLNIQYF. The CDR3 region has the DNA TGTGCCAGCAGGGAAGATGGGAGGGGACAGGGACTGAACATTCAGTACTTC.

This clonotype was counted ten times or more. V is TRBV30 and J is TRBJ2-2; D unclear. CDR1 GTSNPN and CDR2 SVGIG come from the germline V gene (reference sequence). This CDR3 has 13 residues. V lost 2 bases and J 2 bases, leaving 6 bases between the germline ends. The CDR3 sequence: CAWSPFNTGELFF. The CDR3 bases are TGTGCCTGGAGTCCCTTCAACACCGGGGAGCTGTTTTTT.

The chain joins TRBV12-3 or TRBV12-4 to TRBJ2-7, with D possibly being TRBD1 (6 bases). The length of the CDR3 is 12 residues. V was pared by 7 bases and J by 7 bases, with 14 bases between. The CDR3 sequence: CASTSGVGEQYF. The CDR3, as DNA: TGTGCCAGCACCTCAGGGGTGGGTGAGCAGTACTTC.

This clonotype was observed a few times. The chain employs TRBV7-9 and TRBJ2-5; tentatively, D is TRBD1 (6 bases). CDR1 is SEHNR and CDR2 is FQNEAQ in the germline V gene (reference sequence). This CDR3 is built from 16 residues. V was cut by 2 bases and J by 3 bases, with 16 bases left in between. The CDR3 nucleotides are TGTGCCAGCAGCTTACTCGCATGGACAGAGAAAGAGACCCAGTACTTC. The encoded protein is CASSLLAWTEKETQYF.

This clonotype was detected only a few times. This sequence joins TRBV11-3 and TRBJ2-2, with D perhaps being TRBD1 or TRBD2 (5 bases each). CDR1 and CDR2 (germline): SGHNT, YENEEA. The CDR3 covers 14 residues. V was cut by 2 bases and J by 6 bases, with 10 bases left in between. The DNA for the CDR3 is TGTGCCAGCAGCTTACAGGGAGTTCCCGGGGAGCTGTTTTTT. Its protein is CASSLQGVPGELFF.

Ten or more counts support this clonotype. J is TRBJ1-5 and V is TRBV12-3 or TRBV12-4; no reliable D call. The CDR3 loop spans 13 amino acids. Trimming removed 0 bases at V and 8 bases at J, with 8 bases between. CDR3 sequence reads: CASSLALREPQHF. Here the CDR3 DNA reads TGTGCCAGCAGTTTAGCGCTGAGGGAGCCCCAGCATTTT.

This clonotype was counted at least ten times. CDR3 sequence reads: CSVDTGEAFF. DNA for the CDR3: TGCAGCGTAGATACAGGGGAAGCTTTCTTT. V usage is TRBV29-1 and J usage is TRBJ1-1; TRBD1 is a possible D gene (6 bases). The ends were cut back, 6 bases at V and 8 bases at J, with 10 bases in the middle. There are 10 residues in the CDR3. Germline V gene lookup returns CDR1 SQVTM and CDR2 ANQGSEA.

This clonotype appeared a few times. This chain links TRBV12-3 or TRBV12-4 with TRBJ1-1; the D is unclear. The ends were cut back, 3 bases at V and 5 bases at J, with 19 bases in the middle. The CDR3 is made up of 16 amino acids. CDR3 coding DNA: TGTGCCAGCAGTTTGGCTGCGTCACGACCTAGGACTGAAGCTTTCTTT. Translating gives CASSLAASRPRTEAFF.

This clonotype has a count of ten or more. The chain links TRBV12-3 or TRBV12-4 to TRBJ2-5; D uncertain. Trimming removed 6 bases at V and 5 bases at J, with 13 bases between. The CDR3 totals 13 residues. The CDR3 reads CASSLDVLETQYF. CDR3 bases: TGTGCCAGCAGCCTGGACGTCTTGGAGACCCAGTACTTC.

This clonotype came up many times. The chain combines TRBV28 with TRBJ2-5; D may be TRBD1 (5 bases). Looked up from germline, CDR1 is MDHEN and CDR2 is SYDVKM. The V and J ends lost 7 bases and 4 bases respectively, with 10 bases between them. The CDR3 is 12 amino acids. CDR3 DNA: TGTGCCAGCATGGTTAGGGGAGAGACCCAGTACTTC. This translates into CASMVRGETQYF.

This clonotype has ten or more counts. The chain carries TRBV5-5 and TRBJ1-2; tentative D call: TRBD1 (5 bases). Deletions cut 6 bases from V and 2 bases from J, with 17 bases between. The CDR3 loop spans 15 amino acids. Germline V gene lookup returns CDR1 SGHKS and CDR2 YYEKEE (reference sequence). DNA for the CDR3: TGTGCCAGCACCCCTCCTGGGACGTCAAACTATGGCTACACCTTC. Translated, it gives CASTPPGTSNYGYTF.